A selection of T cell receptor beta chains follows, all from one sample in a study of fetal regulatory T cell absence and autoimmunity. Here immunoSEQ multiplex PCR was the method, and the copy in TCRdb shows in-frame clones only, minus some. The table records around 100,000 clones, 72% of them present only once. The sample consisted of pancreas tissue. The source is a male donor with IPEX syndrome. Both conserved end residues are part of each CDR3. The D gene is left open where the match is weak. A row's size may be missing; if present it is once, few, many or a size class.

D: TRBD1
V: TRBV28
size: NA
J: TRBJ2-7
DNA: TGTGCCAGCAGCCTAACAGGGGCCTACGAGCAGTACTTC
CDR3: CASSLTGAYEQYF

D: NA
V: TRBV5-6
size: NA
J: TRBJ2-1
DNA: TGTGCCAGCAGCTTGGCGCTAGCGCCGTACAATGAGCAGTTCTTC
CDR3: CASSLALAPYNEQFF

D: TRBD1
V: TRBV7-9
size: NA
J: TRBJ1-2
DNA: TGTGCCAGCAGCCCTTCCACACCCGGACAGGCTGGCTACACCTTC
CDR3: CASSPSTPGQAGYTF

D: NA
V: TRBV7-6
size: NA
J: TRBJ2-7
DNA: TGTGCCAGCAGCCTAGGGCCCCAGGGACTCACTAACGAGCAGTACTTC
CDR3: CASSLGPQGLTNEQYF

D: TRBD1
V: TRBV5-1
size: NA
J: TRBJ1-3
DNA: TGCGCCAGCAGCCTCTCCGGGACAGGGGTTGGAAACACCATATATTTT
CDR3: CASSLSGTGVGNTIYF

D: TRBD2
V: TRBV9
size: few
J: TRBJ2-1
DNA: TGTGCCAGCAGCCAAGTAGCGGGGGGGCTGTTCTTC
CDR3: CASSQVAGGLFF

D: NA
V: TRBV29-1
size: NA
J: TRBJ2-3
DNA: TGCAGCGCCGCGGGCCAGGCAGATACGCAGTATTTT
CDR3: CSAAGQADTQYF

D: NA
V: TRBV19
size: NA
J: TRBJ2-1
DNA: TGTGCCAGTAGTATAGGGGTCTCCTACAATGAGCAGTTCTTC
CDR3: CASSIGVSYNEQFF

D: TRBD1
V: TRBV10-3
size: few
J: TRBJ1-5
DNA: TGTGCCAGGGGACAGGGCATTAGCAATCAGCCCCAGCATTTT
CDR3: CARGQGISNQPQHF

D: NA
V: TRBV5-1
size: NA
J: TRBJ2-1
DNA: TGCGCCAGCGGCGCGGGAAGGGTCTCCTACAATGAGCAGTTCTTC
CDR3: CASGAGRVSYNEQFF

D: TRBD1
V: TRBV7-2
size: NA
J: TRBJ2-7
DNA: TGTGCCAGCAGCCGGGACAGCTCCTACGAGCAGTACTTC
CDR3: CASSRDSSYEQYF

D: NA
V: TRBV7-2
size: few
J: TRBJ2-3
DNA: TGTGCCAGCAGCTTAGACAGGGCCACAGATACGCAGTATTTT
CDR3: CASSLDRATDTQYF

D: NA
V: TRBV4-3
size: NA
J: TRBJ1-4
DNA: TGCGCCAGCAGCCGCCTCGGACGGCAGGCGACACCCGCAACTAATGAAAAACTGTTTTTT
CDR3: CASSRLGRQATPATNEKLFF

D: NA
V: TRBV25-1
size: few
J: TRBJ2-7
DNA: TGTGCCAGCAGTGAAGGCTACGAGCAGTACTTC
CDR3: CASSEGYEQYF

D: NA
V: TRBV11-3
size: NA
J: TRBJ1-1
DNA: TGTGCCAGCAGCTCCTGGGGGCGGGAACATGAAGCTTTCTTT
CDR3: CASSSWGREHEAFF

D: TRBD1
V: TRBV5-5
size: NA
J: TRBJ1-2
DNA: TGTGCCAGCAGCTTGCGGGACAGGGGCTACTATGGCTACACCTTC
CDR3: CASSLRDRGYYGYTF

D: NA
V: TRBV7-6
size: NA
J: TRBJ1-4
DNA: TGTGCCAGCAGCCTACTGAGGGGGATGCGTGAAAAACTGTTTTTT
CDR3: CASSLLRGMREKLFF

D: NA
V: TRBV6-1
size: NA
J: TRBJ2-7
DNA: TGTGCCAGCAGGGGGGCGTACGAGCAGTACTTC
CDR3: CASRGAYEQYF

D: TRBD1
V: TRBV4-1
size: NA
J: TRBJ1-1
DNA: TGCGCCAGCAGCCATACCGGGACAGGGGGGACTGAAGCTTTCTTT
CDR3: CASSHTGTGGTEAFF

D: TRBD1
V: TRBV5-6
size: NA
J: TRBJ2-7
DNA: TGTGCCAGCAGCTTCGCGGGACAGGGGAGCTACGAGCAGTACTTC
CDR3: CASSFAGQGSYEQYF

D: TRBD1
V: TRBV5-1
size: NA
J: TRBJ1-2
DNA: TGCGCCAGCAGTCCGGACCGGGACAGGGGTCGCTACTATGGCTACACCTTC
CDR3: CASSPDRDRGRYYGYTF

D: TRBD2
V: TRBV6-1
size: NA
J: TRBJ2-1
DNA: TGTGCCAGCAGTGGCGGGACTAGCGGTTACAATGAGCAGTTCTTC
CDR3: CASSGGTSGYNEQFF

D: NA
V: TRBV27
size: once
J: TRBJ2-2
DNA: TGTGCCAGCAGGCCCCACTCCAGGGGGGCGAACACCGGGGAGCTGTTTTTT
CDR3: CASRPHSRGANTGELFF

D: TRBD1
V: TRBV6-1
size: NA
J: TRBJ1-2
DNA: TGTGCCAGCAGCCCACAGGGGGCGGACTATGGCTACACCTTC
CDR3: CASSPQGADYGYTF